The 3 T cell receptor beta chains reported below all come from one sample, sequenced in a study of blood T cell repertoires in COVID-19. The table came from immunoSEQ multiplex PCR; TCRdb's copy has only in-frame clones and leaves some out. The top ten clones hold over 7% of a sample with around 220,000 clones, approximately 78% of them seen once. The sequenced sample consisted of peripheral blood. These receptors were taken from a woman of 80 years or more with COVID-19, enrolled during active disease.

V is TRBV6-5 and J is TRBJ2-7, with 7 positions matching TRBD1. This CDR3 contains 15 residues. CDR1 and CDR2 from the germline V gene are MNHEY and SVGAGI. The trim removed 6 bases at V and 1 base at J, leaving 9 bases unmatched. In nucleotides, the CDR3 is TGTGCCAGCAGCCTCCGGGACAGCCTTTCCTACGAGCAGTACTTC. Translation: CASSLRDSLSYEQYF.

The chain joins TRBV11-2 to TRBJ1-6; D is ambiguous. The CDR3 contains 15 residues. Trimming stripped 0 bases from V and 6 bases from J, with 9 bases between. Germline V gives CDR1 SGHAT, CDR2 FQNNGV. CDR3 sequence (DNA): TGTGCCAGCAGCTTAGATCACAGTCCTAATTCACCCCTCCACTTT. It yields the protein CASSLDHSPNSPLHF.

This chain connects TRBV7-9 to TRBJ1-2, with D tentatively TRBD1 (5 bases). V was shortened by 5 bases and J by 7 bases, with 11 bases between the two germline ends. CDR1 and CDR2 from the germline V gene are SEHNR and FQNEAQ (reference sequence). The CDR3 is 12 amino acids. The CDR3: CASSPRTFGYTF. DNA for the CDR3: TGTGCCAGCAGCCCCAGGACATTTGGCTACACCTTC.